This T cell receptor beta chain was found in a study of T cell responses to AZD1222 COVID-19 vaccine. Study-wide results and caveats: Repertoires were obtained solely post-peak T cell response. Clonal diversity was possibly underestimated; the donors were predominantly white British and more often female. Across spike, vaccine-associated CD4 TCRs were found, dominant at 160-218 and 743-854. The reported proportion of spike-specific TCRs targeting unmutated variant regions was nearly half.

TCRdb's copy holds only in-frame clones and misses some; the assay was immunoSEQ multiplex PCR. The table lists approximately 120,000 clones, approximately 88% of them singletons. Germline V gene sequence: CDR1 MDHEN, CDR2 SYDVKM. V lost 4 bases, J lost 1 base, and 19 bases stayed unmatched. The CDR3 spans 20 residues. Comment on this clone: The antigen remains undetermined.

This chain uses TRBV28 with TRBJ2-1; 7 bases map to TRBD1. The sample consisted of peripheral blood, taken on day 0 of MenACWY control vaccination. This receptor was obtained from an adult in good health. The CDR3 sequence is CASSSLTSKKQGWSYNEQFF. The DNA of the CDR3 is TGTGCCAGCAGTTCTCTAACCTCTAAAAAACAGGGGTGGTCCTACAATGAGCAGTTCTTC.